This TCR beta chain was identified during a study of spatial heterogeneity in lung cancer. TCRdb passed the 5' RACE reads through MiXCR, listing each CDR3 protein once. The sample has about 46,000 distinct CDR3 sequences; approximately 10% are singletons. In this sample, this clonotype turned up a few times. Germline CDR1 reads MNHEY; CDR2 reads SVGAGI. The V and J ends lost 1 base and 7 bases, in that order; junction bases with no gene match: 6. The CDR3 sequence is 16 residues long. Time point given: blood at routine non-recurrence follow-up after resection. This material consisted of PBMCs, taken at follow-up. The chain couples TRBV6-5 to TRBJ1-4, with 10 positions matching TRBD1. The clonotype was recovered from a male donor with early-stage non-small cell lung cancer. The CDR3: CASSYFDRGPAEKLFF. The CDR3, as DNA: TGTGCCAGCAGTTACTTCGACAGGGGGCCTGCTGAAAAACTGTTTTTT.